This record covers a single T cell receptor (beta chain). Its antigen is unknown. This specimen comes from a study of cytomegalovirus exposure and HLA in healthy donors. The study's findings and limits: As was reported, the HLA-A and HLA-B alleles of most subjects were accurately predicted from TCR beta sequences. In a later analysis, a missense DCLRE1C variant was linked to TCR beta V- and J-gene trimming.

The PCR made use of 60 Vbeta and 13 Jbeta primers. Profiling relied on immunoSEQ multiplex PCR, and the TCRdb table lists in-frame clones only, not all of them. The table shows roughly 170,000 clones, with roughly 80% occurring only once. Germline trimming cut 6 bases from V and 2 bases from J; bases unmatched to any gene: 8. This CDR3 is built from 14 residues. Germline assignment: CDR1 SQVTM and CDR2 ANQGSEA. The TCR was taken from a woman under 30 in good health and CMV-seronegative. The chain combines TRBV29-1 with TRBJ2-7; 9 bases line up with TRBD1. Sequencing input: PBMCs. This CDR3 is CSVIPGQGPYEQYF. The CDR3 region has the DNA TGCAGCGTGATACCGGGACAGGGACCCTACGAGCAGTACTTC.